This TCR beta chain was recovered during a study of T cells after yellow fever vaccination. Study information: Those fractions that held only low numbers of cells were prepared using the SMART-Seq v4 Ultra Low Input RNA kit.

Study observations and caveats: Although most clonotypes did not, a small share appeared in both CD4 and CD8 compartments. The secondary response peaked faster, at day 5 versus 15, but was weaker.

It was through 5'RACE template switching that TCR cDNA was made, with a universal primer site and UMIs added. TCRdb fed the 5' RACE reads into MiXCR, producing one record per CDR3 protein. The sample lists more than 75,000 distinct CDR3 sequences; roughly 10% were seen once. The germline gives CDR1 SGHTA, CDR2 FQGTGA. V was pared by 6 bases and J by 4 bases, with 13 bases between. CDR3 length equals 14 residues. The specimen was CD8+ T cells not binding an NS4B(214-222) dextramer, sorted from PBMCs, collected around 16 days after the first yellow fever vaccination. The chain couples TRBV7-3 to TRBJ2-1, with D possibly being TRBD2 (7 bases). This sequence originates from a man younger than 30 who received the YFV17D yellow fever vaccine. As DNA, the CDR3 is TGTGCCAGCAGTGGGGGGGCGCAATACAATGAGCAGTTCTTC. This gives the protein CASSGGAQYNEQFF.